This T cell receptor beta chain is from a study of T cells in tuberculosis. The length of the CDR3 is 17 residues. Trimming left V 3 bases short and J 0 bases short, with 16 bases between. Germline loops: CDR1 SGHAT, CDR2 FQNNGV. The repertoire was sequenced with immunoSEQ multiplex PCR; TCRdb's copy has only in-frame clones and lacks some. The profile shows 25,000 to 35,000 clones, roughly 95% of them singletons. Sequencing was performed on PBMCs. The chain links TRBV11-2 to TRBJ2-3, with TRBD1 as a possible D gene (6 bases). The origin of this receptor is a donor aged 10-30 years with latent tuberculosis or without tuberculosis infection. CDR3: CASSFPAGAVSTDTQYF. CDR3 coding DNA: TGTGCCAGCAGCTTCCCGGCAGGGGCGGTTAGCACAGATACGCAGTATTTT.